This entry features one T cell receptor beta chain sequence. Its antigen is unidentified. This sample was included in a study of cytomegalovirus exposure and HLA in healthy donors. About the study: In an early release, HLA-typed donors contributed 90 million or so unique TCR sequences.

Broader study findings: A later analysis associated under 20,000 TCR beta sequences with HLA alleles at a 0.05 false discovery rate. Because they were indistinguishable, some V segments, including TRBV6-2 and TRBV6-3, were excluded. The authors later found most CMV-associated TCR beta chains appeared HLA-restricted.

Vbeta (60) and Jbeta (13) primers were used in the PCR. This table comes from immunoSEQ multiplex PCR, and its TCRdb copy is limited to in-frame clones, with some not included. The data contain some 170,000 clones, roughly 77% of them singletons. Germline lookup yields CDR1 SGHRS and CDR2 YFSETQ. The ends were cut back, 0 bases at V and 8 bases at J, with 11 bases in the middle. The CDR3 is 13 amino acids. Sequenced sample: PBMCs. The origin of this receptor is a man younger than 35 in good health and CMV-seropositive. V usage is TRBV5-1 and J usage is TRBJ1-1, with a possible D match to TRBD1 (5 bases). CDR3 protein: CASSLESGGEAFF. The CDR3 coding sequence is TGCGCCAGCAGCTTGGAGTCGGGGGGAGAAGCTTTCTTT.